This TCR beta chain is drawn from a study of T cell responses to AZD1222 COVID-19 vaccine. The CDR3 sequence is 13 residues long. V gave up 7 bases and J gave up 4 bases, with 13 bases separating them. TCRdb's copy holds only in-frame clones and misses some; the assay was immunoSEQ multiplex PCR. The table has 150,000 to 200,000 clones, just under 95% seen once. The sample here was peripheral blood, taken on day 0 of AZD1222 vaccination. The gene calls are TRBV12-3 or TRBV12-4 and TRBJ1-1, with D unclear. The TCR comes from an adult in good health. As DNA, the CDR3 is TGTGCCAGCACCCAGGAGGTAATCACTGAAGCTTTCTTT. Its translation: CASTQEVITEAFF.